The 2 T cell receptor beta chains below were found in one sample sequenced in a study of T cell changes during pregnancy in multiple sclerosis. TCRdb keeps only in-frame clones here, not all; method: immunoSEQ multiplex PCR. The repertoire holds 45,000 to 60,000 clones, with around nine tenths as singletons. The sample in question was CD4+ T cells from peripheral blood mononuclear cells, obtained before pregnancy. The source of these receptors is a female donor with multiple sclerosis, enrolled in a pregnancy study.

The V gene is TRBV9, the J gene TRBJ2-2; D gene uncertain. Germline lookup yields CDR1 SGDLS and CDR2 YYNGEE. The CDR3 has 14 amino acids. The ends were cut back, 2 bases at V and 1 base at J, with 6 bases in the middle. The chain's CDR3 is CASSVSRNTGELFF. CDR3 DNA: TGTGCCAGCAGCGTCTCGCGGAACACCGGGGAGCTGTTTTTT.

The chain couples TRBV27 to TRBJ1-2; tentatively, D is TRBD1 (5 bases). This CDR3 has 13 residues. The germline V gene encodes CDR1 MNHEY and CDR2 SMNVEV (reference sequence). V was shortened by 5 bases and J by 7 bases, with 14 bases between the two germline ends. The CDR3 DNA reads as TGTGCCAGCAGTGTGGAGGAGGGGCTTGGCTACACCTTC. This codes for CASSVEEGLGYTF.